This entry describes one T cell receptor beta chain. The source of the sample is a study of cytomegalovirus exposure and HLA in healthy donors. Amplification used 60 Vbeta primers and 13 Jbeta primers. Produced via immunoSEQ multiplex PCR; TCRdb's table is partial and in-frame only. The sample lists about 140,000 clones; around two thirds were seen once. Deletions cut 2 bases from V and 5 bases from J, with 13 bases between. The germline V gene has CDR1 SGHDT and CDR2 YYEEEE. CDR3 size: 14 residues. The chain carries TRBV5-6 and TRBJ2-5; D may be TRBD1 (6 bases). The sequencing sample was made of PBMCs. This receptor was obtained from a male donor in good health and CMV-seronegative. CDR3 sequence: CASSFSGARETQYF. In DNA form, the CDR3 reads TGTGCCAGCAGCTTTTCAGGGGCGAGGGAGACCCAGTACTTC.